This T cell receptor beta chain was found in a study of beta chain features in type 1 diabetes. Study-level findings and limits: The naive, central memory and Treg TCRB repertoires looked more alike in patients than they did in healthy donors.

The CDR3 is 17 residues long. V shed 3 bases, J shed 2 bases, and the junction held 5 bases outside the gene matches. Germline CDR1 reads SGHRS; CDR2 reads YFSETQ. Expressed TCRB transcripts were sequenced after all isolated RNA was converted to cDNA. Here immunoSEQ multiplex PCR was the method, and the copy in TCRdb shows in-frame clones only, minus some. This sample has about 220,000 clones, with roughly 10% found just once. This clone was detected only once. Its specificity is unknown. Sequencing input: central memory CD4+ T cells from blood. The source is a man between 18 and 35 years old in good health. The rearrangement links TRBV5-1 to TRBJ2-6; TRBD1 aligns across 10 bases. The CDR3 DNA reads as TGCGCCAGCAGCTCCGGGACAGGGGCAGCTGGGGCCAACGTCCTGACTTTC. The encoded protein is CASSSGTGAAGANVLTF.